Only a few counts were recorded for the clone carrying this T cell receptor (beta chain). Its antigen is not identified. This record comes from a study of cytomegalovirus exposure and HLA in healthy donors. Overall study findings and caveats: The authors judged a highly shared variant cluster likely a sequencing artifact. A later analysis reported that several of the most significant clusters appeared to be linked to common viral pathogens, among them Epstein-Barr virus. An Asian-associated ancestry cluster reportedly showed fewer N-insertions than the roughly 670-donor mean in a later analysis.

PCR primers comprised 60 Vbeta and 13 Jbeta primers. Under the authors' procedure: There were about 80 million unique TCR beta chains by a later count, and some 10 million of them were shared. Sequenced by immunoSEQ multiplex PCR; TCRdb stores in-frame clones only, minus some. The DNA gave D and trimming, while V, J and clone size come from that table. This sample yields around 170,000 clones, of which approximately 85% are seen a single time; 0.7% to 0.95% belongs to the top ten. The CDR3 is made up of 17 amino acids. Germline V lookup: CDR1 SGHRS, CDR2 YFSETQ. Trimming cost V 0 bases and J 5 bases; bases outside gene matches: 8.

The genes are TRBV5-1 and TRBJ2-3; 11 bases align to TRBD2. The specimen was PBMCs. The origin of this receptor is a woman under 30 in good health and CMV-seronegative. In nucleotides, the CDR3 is TGCGCCAGCAGCTTGGAGGGTAGCGGGAGGGCCCTAGATACGCAGTATTTT. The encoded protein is CASSLEGSGRALDTQYF.